This T cell receptor (beta chain) was sequenced for a study of cytomegalovirus exposure and HLA in healthy donors. As for the study in general: A subsequent analysis stated that the approximately 110 validation repertoires were run on the same platform as the approximately 700 first-cohort repertoires.

The table came from immunoSEQ multiplex PCR; TCRdb's copy has only in-frame clones and leaves some out. The data hold about 280,000 clones, with around nine tenths observed a single time. In this sample, this clone turned up a few times. Antigen: not known. Regarding the study as a whole: According to the study, about 180 TCR beta chains were cytomegalovirus-associated.

The CDR3 has 15 amino acids. Per the germline V gene, CDR1 is MDHEN and CDR2 is SYDVKM. V shed 5 bases and J shed 3 bases, with 17 bases lying between them. This chain links TRBV28 with TRBJ2-7; D uncertain. The material sequenced was PBMCs. This receptor was obtained from a young woman in good health and CMV-seronegative. CDR3 nucleotides: TGTGCCAGCAGTGCCGAGGCTGCCCTTAACTACGAGCAGTACTTC. Encoded protein: CASSAEAALNYEQYF.